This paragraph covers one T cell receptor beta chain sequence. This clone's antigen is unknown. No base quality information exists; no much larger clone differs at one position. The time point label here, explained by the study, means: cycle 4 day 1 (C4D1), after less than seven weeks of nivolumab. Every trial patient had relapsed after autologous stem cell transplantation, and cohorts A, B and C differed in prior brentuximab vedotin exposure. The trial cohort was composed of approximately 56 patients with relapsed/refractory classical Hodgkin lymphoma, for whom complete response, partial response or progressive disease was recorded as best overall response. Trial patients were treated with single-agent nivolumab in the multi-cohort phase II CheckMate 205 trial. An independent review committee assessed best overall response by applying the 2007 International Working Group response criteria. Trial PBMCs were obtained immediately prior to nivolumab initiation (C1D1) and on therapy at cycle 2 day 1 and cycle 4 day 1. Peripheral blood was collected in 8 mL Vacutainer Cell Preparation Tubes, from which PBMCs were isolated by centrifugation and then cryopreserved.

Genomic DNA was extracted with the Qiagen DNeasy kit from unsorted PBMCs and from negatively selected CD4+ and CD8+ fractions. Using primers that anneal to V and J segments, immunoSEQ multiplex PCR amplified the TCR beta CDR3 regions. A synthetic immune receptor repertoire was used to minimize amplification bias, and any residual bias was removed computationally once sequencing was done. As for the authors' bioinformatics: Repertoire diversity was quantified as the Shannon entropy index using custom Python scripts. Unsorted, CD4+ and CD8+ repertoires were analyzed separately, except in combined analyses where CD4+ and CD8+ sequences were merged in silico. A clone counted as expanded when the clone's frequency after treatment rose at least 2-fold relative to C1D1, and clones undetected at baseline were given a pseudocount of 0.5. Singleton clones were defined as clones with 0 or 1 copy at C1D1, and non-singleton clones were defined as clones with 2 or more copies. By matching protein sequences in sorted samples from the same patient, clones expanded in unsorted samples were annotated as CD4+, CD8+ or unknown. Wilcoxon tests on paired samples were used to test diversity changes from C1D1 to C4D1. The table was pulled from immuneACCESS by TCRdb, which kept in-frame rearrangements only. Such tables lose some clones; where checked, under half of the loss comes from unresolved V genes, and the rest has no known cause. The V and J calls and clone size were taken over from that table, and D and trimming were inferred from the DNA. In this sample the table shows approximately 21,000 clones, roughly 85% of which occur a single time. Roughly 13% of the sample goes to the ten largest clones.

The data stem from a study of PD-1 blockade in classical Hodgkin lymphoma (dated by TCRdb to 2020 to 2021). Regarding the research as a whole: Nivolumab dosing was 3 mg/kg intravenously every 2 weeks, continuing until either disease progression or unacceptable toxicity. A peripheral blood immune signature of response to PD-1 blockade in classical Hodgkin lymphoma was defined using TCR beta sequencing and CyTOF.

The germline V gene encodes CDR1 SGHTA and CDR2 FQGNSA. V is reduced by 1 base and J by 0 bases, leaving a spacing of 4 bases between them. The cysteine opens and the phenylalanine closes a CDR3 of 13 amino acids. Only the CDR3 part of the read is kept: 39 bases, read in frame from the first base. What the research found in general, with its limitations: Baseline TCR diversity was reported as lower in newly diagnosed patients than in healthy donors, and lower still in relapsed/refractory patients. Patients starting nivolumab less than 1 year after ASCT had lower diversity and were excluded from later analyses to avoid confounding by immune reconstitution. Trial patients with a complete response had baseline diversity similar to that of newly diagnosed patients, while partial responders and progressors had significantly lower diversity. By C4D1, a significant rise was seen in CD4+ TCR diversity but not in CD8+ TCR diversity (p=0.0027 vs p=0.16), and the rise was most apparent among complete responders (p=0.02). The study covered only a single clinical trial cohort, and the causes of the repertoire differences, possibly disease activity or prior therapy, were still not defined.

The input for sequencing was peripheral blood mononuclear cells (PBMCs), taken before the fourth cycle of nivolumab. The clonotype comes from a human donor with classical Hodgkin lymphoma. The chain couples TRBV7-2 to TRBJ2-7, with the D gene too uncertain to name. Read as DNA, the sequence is TGTGCCAGCAGCTTAGGTATCTCCTACGAGCAGTACTTC. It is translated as CASSLGISYEQYF.